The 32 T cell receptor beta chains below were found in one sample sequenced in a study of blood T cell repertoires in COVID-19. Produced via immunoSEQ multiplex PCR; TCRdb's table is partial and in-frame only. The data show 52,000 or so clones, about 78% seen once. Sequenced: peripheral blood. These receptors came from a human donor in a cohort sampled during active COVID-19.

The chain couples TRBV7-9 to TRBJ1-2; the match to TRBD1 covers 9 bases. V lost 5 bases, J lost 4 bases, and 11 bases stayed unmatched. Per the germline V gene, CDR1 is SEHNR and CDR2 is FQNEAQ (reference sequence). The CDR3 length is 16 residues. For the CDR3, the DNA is TGTGCCAGCAGCAACACCGGGACAGGGATTCCCTATGGCTACACCTTC. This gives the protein CASSNTGTGIPYGYTF.

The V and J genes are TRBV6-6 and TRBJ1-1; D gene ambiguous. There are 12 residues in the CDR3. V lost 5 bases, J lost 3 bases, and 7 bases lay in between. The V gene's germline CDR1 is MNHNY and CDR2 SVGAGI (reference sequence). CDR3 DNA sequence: TGTGCCAGCAGTGACATCTACACTGAAGCTTTCTTT. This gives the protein CASSDIYTEAFF.

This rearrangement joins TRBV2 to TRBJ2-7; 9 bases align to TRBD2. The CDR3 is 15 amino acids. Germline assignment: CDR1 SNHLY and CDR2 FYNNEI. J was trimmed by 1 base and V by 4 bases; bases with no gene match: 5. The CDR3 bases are TGTGCCAGCAGTGGTTTTAGCGGGAGTTCCTACGAGCAGTACTTC. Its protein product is CASSGFSGSSYEQYF.

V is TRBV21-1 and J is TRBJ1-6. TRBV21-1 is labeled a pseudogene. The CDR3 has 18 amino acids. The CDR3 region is CASSKGRLEGSYNSPLHF. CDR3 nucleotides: TGTGCCAGCAGCAAAGGCCGATTAGAGGGCTCCTATAATTCACCCCTCCACTTT.

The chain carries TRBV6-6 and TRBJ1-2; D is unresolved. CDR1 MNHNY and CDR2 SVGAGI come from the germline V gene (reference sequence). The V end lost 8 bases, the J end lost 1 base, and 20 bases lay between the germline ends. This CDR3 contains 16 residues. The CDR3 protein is CASGRADKVINYGYTF. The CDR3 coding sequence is TGTGCCAGCGGGAGGGCCGACAAAGTGATTAACTATGGCTACACCTTC.

The CDR3 DNA sequence: TGTGCCAGCAGCTTAGACGCCTTCACTAGCGGGAGGTTCTCAGATACGCAGTATTTT. Its translation is CASSLDAFTSGRFSDTQYF. The chain joins TRBV11-2 to TRBJ2-3; 12 bases map to TRBD2. Germline CDR1 and CDR2: SGHAT and FQNNGV. This CDR3 spans 19 amino acids. Trimming at V came to 0 bases and at J to 4 bases, leaving 11 bases not matched to a gene.

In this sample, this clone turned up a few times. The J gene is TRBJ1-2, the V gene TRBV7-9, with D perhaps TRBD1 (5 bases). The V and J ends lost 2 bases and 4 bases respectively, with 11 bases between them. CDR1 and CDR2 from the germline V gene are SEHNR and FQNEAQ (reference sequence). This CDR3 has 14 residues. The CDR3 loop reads CASSLRAQGYGYTF. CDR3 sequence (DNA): TGTGCCAGCAGCTTACGTGCCCAGGGCTATGGCTACACCTTC.

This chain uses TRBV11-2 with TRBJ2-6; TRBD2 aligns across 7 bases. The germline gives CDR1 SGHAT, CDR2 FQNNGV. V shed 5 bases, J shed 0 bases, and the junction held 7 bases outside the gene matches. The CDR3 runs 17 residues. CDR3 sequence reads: CASSPSAGRSGANVLTF. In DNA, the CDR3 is TGTGCCAGCAGCCCTTCAGCGGGGCGCTCTGGGGCCAACGTCCTGACTTTC.

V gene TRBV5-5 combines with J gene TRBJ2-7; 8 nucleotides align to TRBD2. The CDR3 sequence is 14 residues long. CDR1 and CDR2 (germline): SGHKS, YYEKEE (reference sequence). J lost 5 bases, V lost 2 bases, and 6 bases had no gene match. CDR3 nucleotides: TGTGCCAGCAGCTTTAGCGGGAAGGTGGACGAGCAGTACTTC. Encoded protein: CASSFSGKVDEQYF.

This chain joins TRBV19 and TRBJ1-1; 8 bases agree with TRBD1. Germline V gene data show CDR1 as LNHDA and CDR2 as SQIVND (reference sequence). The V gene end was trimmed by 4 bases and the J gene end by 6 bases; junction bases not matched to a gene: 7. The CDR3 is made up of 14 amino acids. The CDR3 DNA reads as TGTGCCAGTAGTACAGGGGGCGCGGGTTCTGAAGCTTTCTTT. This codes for CASSTGGAGSEAFF.

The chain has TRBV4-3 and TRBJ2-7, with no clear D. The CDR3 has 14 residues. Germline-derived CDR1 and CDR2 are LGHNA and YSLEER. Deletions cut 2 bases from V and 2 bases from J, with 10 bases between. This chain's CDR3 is CASSQQFPPYEQYF. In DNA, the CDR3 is TGCGCCAGCAGCCAACAGTTTCCTCCCTACGAGCAGTACTTC.

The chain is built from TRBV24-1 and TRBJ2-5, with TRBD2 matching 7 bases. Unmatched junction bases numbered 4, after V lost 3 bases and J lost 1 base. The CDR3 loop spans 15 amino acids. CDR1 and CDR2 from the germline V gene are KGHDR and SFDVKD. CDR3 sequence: CATSDRREAQETQYF. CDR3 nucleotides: TGTGCCACCAGTGATCGCCGGGAGGCCCAAGAGACCCAGTACTTC.

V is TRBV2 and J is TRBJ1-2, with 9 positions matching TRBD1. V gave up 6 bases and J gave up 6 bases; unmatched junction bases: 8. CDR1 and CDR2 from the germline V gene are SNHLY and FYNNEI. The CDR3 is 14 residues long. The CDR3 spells CASRGQGGFHGYTF. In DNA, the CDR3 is TGTGCCAGCAGGGGACAGGGCGGATTCCATGGCTACACCTTC.

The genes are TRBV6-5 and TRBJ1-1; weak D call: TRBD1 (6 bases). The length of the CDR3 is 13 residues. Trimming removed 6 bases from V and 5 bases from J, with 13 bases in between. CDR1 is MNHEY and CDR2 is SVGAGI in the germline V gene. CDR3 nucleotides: TGTGCCAGCAGCTCCCAGGGGAGAACTGAAGCTTTCTTT. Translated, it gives CASSSQGRTEAFF.

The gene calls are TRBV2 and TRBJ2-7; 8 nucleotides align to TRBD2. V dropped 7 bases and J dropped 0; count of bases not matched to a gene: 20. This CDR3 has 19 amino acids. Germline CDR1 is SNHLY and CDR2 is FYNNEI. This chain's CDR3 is CASNANPEDSGTHSYEQYF. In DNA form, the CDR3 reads TGTGCCAGCAACGCAAATCCGGAGGATAGCGGGACCCACTCCTACGAGCAGTACTTC.

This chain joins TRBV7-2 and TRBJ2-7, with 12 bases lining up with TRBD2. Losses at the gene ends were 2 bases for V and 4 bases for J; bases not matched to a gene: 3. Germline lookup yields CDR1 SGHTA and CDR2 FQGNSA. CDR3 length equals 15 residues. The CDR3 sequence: CASSLQTSGRYEQYF. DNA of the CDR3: TGTGCCAGCAGCTTACAAACTAGCGGGAGGTACGAGCAGTACTTC. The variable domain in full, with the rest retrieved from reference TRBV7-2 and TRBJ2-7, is GAGVSQSPSNKVTEKGKDVELRCDPISGHTALYWYRQSLGQGLEFLIYFQGNSAPDKSGLPSDRFSAERTGGSVSTLTIQRTQQEDSAVYLCASSLQTSGRYEQYFGPGTRLTVT.

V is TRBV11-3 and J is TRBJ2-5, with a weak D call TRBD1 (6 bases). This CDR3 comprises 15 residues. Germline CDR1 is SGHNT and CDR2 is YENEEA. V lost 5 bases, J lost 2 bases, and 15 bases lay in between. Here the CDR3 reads CASSKTGTLQETQYF. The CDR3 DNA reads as TGTGCCAGCAGCAAAACCGGGACACTACAAGAGACCCAGTACTTC.

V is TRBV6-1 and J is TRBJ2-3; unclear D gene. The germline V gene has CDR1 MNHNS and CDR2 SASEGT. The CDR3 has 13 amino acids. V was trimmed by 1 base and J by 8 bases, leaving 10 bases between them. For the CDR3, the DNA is TGTGCCAGCAGTGAAGATTCTTATCGTACGCAGTATTTT. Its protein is CASSEDSYRTQYF.

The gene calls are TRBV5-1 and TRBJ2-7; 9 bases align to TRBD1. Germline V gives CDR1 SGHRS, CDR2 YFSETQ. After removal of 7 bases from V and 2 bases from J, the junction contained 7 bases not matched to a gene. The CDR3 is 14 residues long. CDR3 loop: CASRRGQGTYEQYF. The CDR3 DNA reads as TGCGCCAGCCGCCGGGGACAGGGAACCTACGAGCAGTACTTC.

CDR3 nucleotides: TGTGCCAGCAGTGAAAATAGTGCGGGGGGGGCTTTCTTT. Its translation: CASSENSAGGAFF. This sequence joins TRBV2 and TRBJ1-1; the D gene is possibly TRBD1 (5 bases). The CDR3 contains 13 residues. In germline, CDR1 is SNHLY, CDR2 FYNNEI. Deletions cut 2 bases from V and 11 bases from J, with 15 bases between.

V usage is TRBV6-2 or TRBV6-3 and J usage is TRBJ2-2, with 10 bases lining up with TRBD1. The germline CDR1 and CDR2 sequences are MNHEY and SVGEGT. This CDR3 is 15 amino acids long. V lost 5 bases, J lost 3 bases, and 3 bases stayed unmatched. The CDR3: CASSPDRGHTGELFF. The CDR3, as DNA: TGTGCCAGCAGTCCCGACAGGGGGCACACCGGGGAGCTGTTTTTT.

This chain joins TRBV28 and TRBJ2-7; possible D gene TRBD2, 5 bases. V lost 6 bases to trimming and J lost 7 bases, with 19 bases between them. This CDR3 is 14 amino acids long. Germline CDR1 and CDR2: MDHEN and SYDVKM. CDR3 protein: CASRPSPFGEEQYF. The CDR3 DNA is TGTGCCAGCAGGCCATCCCCTTTCGGGGAAGAGCAGTACTTC.

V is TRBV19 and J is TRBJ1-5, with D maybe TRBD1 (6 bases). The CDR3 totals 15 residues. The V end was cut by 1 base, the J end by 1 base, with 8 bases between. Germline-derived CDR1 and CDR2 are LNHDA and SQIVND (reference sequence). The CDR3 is CASSIGRGSNQPQHF. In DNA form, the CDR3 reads TGTGCCAGTAGTATAGGCAGGGGAAGCAATCAGCCCCAGCATTTT.

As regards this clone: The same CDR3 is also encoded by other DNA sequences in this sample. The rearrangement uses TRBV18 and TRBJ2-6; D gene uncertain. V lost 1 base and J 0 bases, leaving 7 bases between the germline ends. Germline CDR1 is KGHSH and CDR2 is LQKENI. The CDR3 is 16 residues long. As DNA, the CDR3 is TGTGCCAGCTCACCACGATACAGCTCTGGGGCCAACGTCCTGACTTTC. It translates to CASSPRYSSGANVLTF.

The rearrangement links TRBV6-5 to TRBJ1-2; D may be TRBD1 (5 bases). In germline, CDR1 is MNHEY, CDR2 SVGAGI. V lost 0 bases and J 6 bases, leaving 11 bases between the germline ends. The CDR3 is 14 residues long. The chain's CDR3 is CASSYSEGRNGYTF. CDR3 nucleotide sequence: TGTGCCAGCAGTTACTCGGAGGGGAGGAATGGCTACACCTTC.

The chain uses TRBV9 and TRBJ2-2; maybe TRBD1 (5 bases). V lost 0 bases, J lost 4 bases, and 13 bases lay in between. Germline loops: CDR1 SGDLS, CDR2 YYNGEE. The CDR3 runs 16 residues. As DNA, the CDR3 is TGTGCCAGCAGCGTAGCGTCCAGGGTTGTCACCGGGGAGCTGTTTTTT. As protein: CASSVASRVVTGELFF. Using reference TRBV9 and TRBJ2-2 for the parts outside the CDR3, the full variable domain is DSGVTQTPKHLITATGQRVTLRCSPRSGDLSVYWYQQSLDQGLQFLIQYYNGEERAKGNILERFSAQQFPDLHSELNLSSLELGDSALYFCASSVASRVVTGELFFGEGSRLTVL.

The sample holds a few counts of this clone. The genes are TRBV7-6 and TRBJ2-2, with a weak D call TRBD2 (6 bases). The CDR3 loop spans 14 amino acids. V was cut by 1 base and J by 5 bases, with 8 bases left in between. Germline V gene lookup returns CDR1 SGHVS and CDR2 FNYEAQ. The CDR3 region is CASSLVAGTGELFF. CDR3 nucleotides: TGTGCCAGCAGCTTAGTTGCGGGGACCGGGGAGCTGTTTTTT.

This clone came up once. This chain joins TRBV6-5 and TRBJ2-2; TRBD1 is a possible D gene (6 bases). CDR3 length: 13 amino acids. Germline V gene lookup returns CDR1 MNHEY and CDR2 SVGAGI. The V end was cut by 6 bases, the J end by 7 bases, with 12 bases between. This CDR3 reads CASRSRDNGELFF. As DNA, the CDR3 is TGTGCCAGCAGGTCCCGGGACAACGGGGAGCTGTTTTTT.

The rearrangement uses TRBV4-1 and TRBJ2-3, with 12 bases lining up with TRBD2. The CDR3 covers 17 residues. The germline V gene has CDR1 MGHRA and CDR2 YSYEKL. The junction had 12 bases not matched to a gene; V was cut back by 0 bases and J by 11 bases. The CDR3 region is CASSQERASGGAGGQYF. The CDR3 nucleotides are TGCGCCAGCAGCCAAGAAAGGGCTAGCGGGGGGGCCGGTGGGCAGTATTTT.

The CDR3 DNA sequence: TGTGCCAGCAATCGGAGGGCCAACACTGAAGCTTTCTTT. Translating gives CASNRRANTEAFF. The chain joins TRBV6-5 to TRBJ1-1; D is unclear. This CDR3 contains 13 residues. CDR1 is MNHEY and CDR2 is SVGAGI in the germline V gene. The V end was cut by 7 bases, the J end by 2 bases, with 11 bases between.

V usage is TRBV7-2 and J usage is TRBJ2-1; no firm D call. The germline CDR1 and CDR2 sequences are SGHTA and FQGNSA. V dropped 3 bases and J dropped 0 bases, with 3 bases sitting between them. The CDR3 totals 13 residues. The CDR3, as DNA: TGTGCCAGCAGCTTTAGCTCCTACAATGAGCAGTTCTTC. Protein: CASSFSSYNEQFF.

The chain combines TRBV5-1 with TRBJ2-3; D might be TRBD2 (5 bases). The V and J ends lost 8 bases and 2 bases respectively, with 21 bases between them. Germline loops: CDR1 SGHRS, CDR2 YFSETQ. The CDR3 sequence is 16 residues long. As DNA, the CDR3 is TGCGCCAGTAACTCACTTACTAGACTACCCACAGATACGCAGTATTTT. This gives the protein CASNSLTRLPTDTQYF.